The 22 T cell receptor beta chains below come from one sample, sequenced in a study of shared clonotypes between healthy human individuals. Profiled with immunoSEQ multiplex PCR; TCRdb holds only in-frame clones, not every one. The table shows 550,000 to 600,000 clones, with 95% to 98% occurring only once. The naive CD8 fraction comprised CD45RO-negative cells positively selected for CCR7 and excluded terminally differentiated effector memory CD45RA+ cells. The material sequenced was naive CD8+ T cells sorted from blood. The source is a man younger than 40 in good health.

V usage is TRBV11-2 and J usage is TRBJ2-7; D unresolved. CDR1 and CDR2 from the germline V gene are SGHAT and FQNNGV. Deletions cut 1 base from V and 2 bases from J, with 12 bases between. The length of the CDR3 is 15 residues. CDR3 in amino acids: CASSLGAVSPYEQYF. The CDR3 nucleotides read TGTGCCAGCAGCTTAGGGGCAGTGAGCCCCTACGAGCAGTACTTC. Together with reference TRBV11-2 and TRBJ2-7, the CDR3 gives the full variable domain: EAGVAQSPRYKIIEKRQSVAFWCNPISGHATLYWYQQILGQGPKLLIQFQNNGVVDDSQLPKDRFSAERLKGVDSTLKIQPAKLEDSAVYLCASSLGAVSPYEQYFGPGTRLTVT.

This clone was detected once. The rearrangement uses TRBV19 and TRBJ2-7; 7 nucleotides align to TRBD2. The CDR3 runs to 13 residues. V lost 6 bases, J lost 3 bases, and 5 bases stayed unmatched. Looked up from germline, CDR1 is LNHDA and CDR2 is SQIVND (reference sequence). In DNA form, the CDR3 reads TGTGCCAGTAGGGGGAGGGCCGACTACGAGCAGTACTTC. Translated: CASRGRADYEQYF. The whole variable domain, filled in from reference TRBV19 and TRBJ2-7, reads DGGITQSPKYLFRKEGQNVTLSCEQNLNHDAMYWYRQDPGQGLRLIYYSQIVNDFQKGDIAEGYSVSREKKESFPLTVTSAQKNPTAFYLCASRGRADYEQYFGPGTRLTVT.

The chain couples TRBV10-2 to TRBJ1-5; a weak D match, TRBD1 (5 bases). Per the germline V gene, CDR1 is WSHSY and CDR2 is SAAADI. The CDR3 covers 17 residues. V was shortened by 4 bases and J by 10 bases, with 26 bases between the two germline ends. The CDR3 is CASSGGAGTLGIYPQHF. The CDR3 DNA reads TGCGCCAGCAGTGGGGGTGCCGGGACTTTGGGTATCTATCCCCAGCATTTT.

This sequence joins TRBV27 and TRBJ1-1, with D tentatively TRBD1 (6 bases). CDR3 size: 15 residues. CDR1 and CDR2 from the germline V gene are MNHEY and SMNVEV (reference sequence). The ends were cut back, 1 base at V and 1 base at J, with 10 bases in the middle. CDR3: CASSLLGQRNTEAFF. CDR3 DNA sequence: TGTGCCAGCAGTTTATTAGGACAGAGGAACACTGAAGCTTTCTTT.

The chain uses TRBV27 and TRBJ2-1; 10 bases agree with TRBD2. This CDR3 contains 18 residues. V shed 1 base and J 2 bases; nucleotides not matched to a gene: 8. Per the germline V gene, CDR1 is MNHEY and CDR2 is SMNVEV (reference sequence). Written as DNA, the CDR3 is TGTGCCAGCAGTTTATACCCTAGCGGGAGAGGGGCCTACAATGAGCAGTTCTTC. This gives the protein CASSLYPSGRGAYNEQFF.

This chain joins TRBV10-2 and TRBJ2-5; D call uncertain. V lost 0 bases and J 5 bases, leaving 16 bases between the germline ends. Germline assignment: CDR1 WSHSY and CDR2 SAAADI. This CDR3 comprises 16 residues. The CDR3 region has the DNA TGCGCCAGCAGTGAGTCGGCAGGACGGAAAGGGGAGACCCAGTACTTC. It specifies CASSESAGRKGETQYF.

The V and J genes are TRBV2 and TRBJ2-2; no firm D call. The CDR3 extends over 12 amino acids. Germline V CDR1 and CDR2: SNHLY, FYNNEI. V was trimmed by 7 bases and J by 6 bases, leaving 9 bases between them. Here the CDR3 reads CASKGWSGELFF. CDR3 in DNA: TGTGCCAGCAAAGGTTGGTCCGGGGAGCTGTTTTTT.

The chain couples TRBV4-1 to TRBJ2-7, with D uncertain. Germline values: CDR1 MGHRA, CDR2 YSYEKL. V was trimmed by 1 base and J by 0 bases, leaving 7 bases between them. The CDR3 is made up of 14 amino acids. CDR3 in amino acids: CASSQGPSSYEQYF. Here the CDR3 DNA reads TGCGCCAGCAGCCAAGGGCCTAGCTCCTACGAGCAGTACTTC.

The chain combines TRBV2 with TRBJ1-1; D ambiguous. With 4 bases removed from V and 5 bases from J, the gap between germline ends came to 14 bases. CDR3 length equals 14 residues. CDR1 is SNHLY, CDR2 FYNNEI, per germline. Here the CDR3 reads CASSAPISGTEAFF. In DNA, the CDR3 is TGTGCCAGCAGTGCGCCGATTTCGGGAACTGAAGCTTTCTTT. Drawing the rest from reference TRBV2 and TRBJ1-1, the complete variable domain is EPEVTQTPSHQVTQMGQEVILRCVPISNHLYFYWYRQILGQKVEFLVSFYNNEISEKSEIFDDQFSVERPDGSNFTLKIRSTKLEDSAMYFCASSAPISGTEAFFGQGTRLTVV.

The chain links TRBV7-9 to TRBJ1-1; D gene ambiguous. The CDR3 is made up of 13 amino acids. Germline CDR1 SEHNR, CDR2 FQNEAQ (reference sequence). V lost 4 bases to trimming and J lost 3 bases, with 9 bases between them. Here the CDR3 reads CASSYRTDTEAFF. The CDR3 DNA is TGTGCCAGCAGCTATCGGACGGACACTGAAGCTTTCTTT.

The chain couples TRBV29-1 to TRBJ2-2; unclear D gene. Trimming pared 4 bases from V and 7 bases from J, leaving 7 bases between. The CDR3 contains 11 residues. The germline V gene has CDR1 SQVTM and CDR2 ANQGSEA. The CDR3 loop reads CSVALSGELFF. CDR3 sequence (DNA): TGCAGCGTTGCGTTGAGCGGGGAGCTGTTTTTT.

This chain connects TRBV11-2 to TRBJ2-1; TRBD2 might be the D (5 bases). CDR3 length equals 15 residues. CDR1 is SGHAT, CDR2 FQNNGV, per germline. Deletions cut 4 bases from V and 0 bases from J, with 10 bases between. Here the CDR3 reads CASSSQRSSYNEQFF. CDR3 in DNA: TGTGCCAGCAGCTCACAGCGGAGCTCCTACAATGAGCAGTTCTTC. Based on the CDR3 plus reference TRBV11-2 and TRBJ2-1, the full variable domain is EAGVAQSPRYKIIEKRQSVAFWCNPISGHATLYWYQQILGQGPKLLIQFQNNGVVDDSQLPKDRFSAERLKGVDSTLKIQPAKLEDSAVYLCASSSQRSSYNEQFFGPGTRLTVL.

The chain couples TRBV29-1 to TRBJ2-1, with TRBD2 as a possible D gene (5 bases). This CDR3 comprises 15 residues. CDR1 is SQVTM, CDR2 ANQGSEA, per germline. The ends were cut back, 2 bases at V and 9 bases at J, with 20 bases in the middle. The CDR3 region has the DNA TGCAGCGTTGAAAGATATGGGTCTACTCGGGGTGAGCAGTTCTTC. This encodes CSVERYGSTRGEQFF.

This clone occurred once. The chain carries TRBV27 and TRBJ1-5, with D perhaps TRBD1 (5 bases). CDR3 length: 13 amino acids. Per germline, CDR1 MNHEY and CDR2 SMNVEV (reference sequence). The germline V and J ends were trimmed by 5 bases and 6 bases, with 11 bases remaining between them. The CDR3 loop reads CASSLRGVQPQHF. Written as DNA, the CDR3 is TGTGCCAGCAGTCTGCGGGGGGTTCAGCCCCAGCATTTT.

This clone appeared once. The CDR3 reads CASSIGSSGANVLTF. CDR3 bases: TGTGCCAGCAGCATAGGGAGTTCTGGGGCCAACGTCCTGACTTTC. V usage is TRBV27 and J usage is TRBJ2-6; TRBD2 might be the D (5 bases). CDR3 size: 15 residues. Germline V gene lookup returns CDR1 MNHEY and CDR2 SMNVEV (reference sequence). Trimming took off 6 bases at V and 1 base at J, with 10 bases between the two ends.

This sequence joins TRBV7-9 and TRBJ2-1; 9 bases align to TRBD1. The CDR3 has 13 amino acids. With V trimmed by 8 bases and J by 8 bases, 7 bases remained unmatched. The V gene's germline CDR1 is SEHNR and CDR2 FQNEAQ (reference sequence). CDR3 DNA: TGTGCCAGCCGGGACAGGGAGAGCGATGAGCAGTTCTTC. Translation gives CASRDRESDEQFF.

V and J are TRBV29-1 and TRBJ2-7; 8 bases agree with TRBD1. Trimming took 0 bases from V and 7 from J; bases not matched to a gene: 2. This CDR3 comprises 12 residues. The germline gives CDR1 SQVTM, CDR2 ANQGSEA. CDR3: CSVEDQGAEQYF. CDR3 DNA: TGCAGCGTTGAAGATCAGGGGGCTGAGCAGTACTTC.

This CDR3 is CASRGGFEAFF. Here the CDR3 DNA reads TGTGCCAGCAGGGGGGGATTTGAAGCTTTCTTT. The V gene is TRBV28, the J gene TRBJ1-1; weak D call: TRBD1 (5 bases). Germline values: CDR1 MDHEN, CDR2 SYDVKM. The CDR3 has 11 amino acids. The ends were cut back, 6 bases at V and 7 bases at J, with 9 bases in the middle.

The V gene is TRBV10-2, the J gene TRBJ1-2; possible D gene TRBD1, 6 bases. The CDR3 is 18 residues long. Germline lookup yields CDR1 WSHSY and CDR2 SAAADI. V gave up 6 bases and J gave up 4 bases, with 27 bases separating them. The CDR3: CASRRPGQSGGASYGYTF. DNA for the CDR3: TGCGCCAGCAGGCGACCCGGCCAGTCGGGGGGCGCCAGCTATGGCTACACCTTC.

The V gene is TRBV5-6, the J gene TRBJ2-1, with D hard to call. From germline, CDR1 is SGHDT and CDR2 YYEEEE. V lost 2 bases to trimming and J lost 2 bases, with 11 bases between them. This CDR3 is built from 15 residues. The CDR3 reads CASSFDSQAYNEQFF. CDR3 in DNA: TGTGCCAGCAGCTTTGATTCGCAAGCCTACAATGAGCAGTTCTTC.

CDR3 sequence reads: CASSQSSRTGKVIAEAFF. The CDR3, as DNA: TGCGCCAGCAGCCAATCCTCTCGGACGGGCAAGGTGATCGCTGAAGCTTTCTTT. The chain combines TRBV4-1 with TRBJ1-1; D uncertain. The CDR3 spans 18 residues. Between the trimmed V and J ends, which lost 2 bases and 6 bases, there was a span of 25 bases. The germline CDR1 and CDR2 sequences are MGHRA and YSYEKL.

The V and J genes are TRBV10-3 and TRBJ2-3, with 7 bases aligning to TRBD2. Germline trimming cut 10 bases from V and 5 bases from J; bases unmatched to any gene: 15. This CDR3 is 15 amino acids long. Germline V gene sequence: CDR1 ENHRY, CDR2 SYGVKD. The CDR3 is CATHPSGGQEDTQYF. The CDR3 DNA reads as TGTGCCACTCACCCTAGCGGAGGGCAGGAAGATACGCAGTATTTT.